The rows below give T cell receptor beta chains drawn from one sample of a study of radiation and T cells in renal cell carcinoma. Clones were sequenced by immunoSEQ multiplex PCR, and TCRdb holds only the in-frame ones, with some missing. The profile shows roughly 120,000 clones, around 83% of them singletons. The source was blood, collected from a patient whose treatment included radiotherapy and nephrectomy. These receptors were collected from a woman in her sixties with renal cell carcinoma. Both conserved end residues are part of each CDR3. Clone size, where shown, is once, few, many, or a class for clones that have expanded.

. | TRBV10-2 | CASSETGGGGYGYTF
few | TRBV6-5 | CASSYSGTGPTDTQYF
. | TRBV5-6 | CASSLPWTGAGNTIYF
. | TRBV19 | CATRFSGGADTQYF
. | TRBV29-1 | CSVSRGNTIYF
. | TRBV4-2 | CASSQEWGRTWGPYEQYF
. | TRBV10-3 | CAISELTVQYF
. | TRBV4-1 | CASSQDPGDTDTQYF
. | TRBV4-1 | CASPHGGYRNEQFF
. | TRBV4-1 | CASSQLAGGYNEQFF
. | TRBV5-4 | CASSPRLARETQYF
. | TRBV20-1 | CSVSPDGYTF
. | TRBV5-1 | CASSFGTGVETQYF
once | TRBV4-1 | CASSQGGQGQNIQYF
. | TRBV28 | CASSLDGHQPQHF
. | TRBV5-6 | CASSLDRDRVQHTIYF
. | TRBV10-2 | CASNAGTGANYGYTF
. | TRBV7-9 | CASSFLGGAGGELFF
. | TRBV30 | CAWKGTNTGELFF
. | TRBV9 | CASSIRGTNEKLFF
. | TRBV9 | CASSVVPGIGNEQFF
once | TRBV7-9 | CASSSGTGVADTQYF
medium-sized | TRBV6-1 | CASTSGILNTEAFF
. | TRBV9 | CASTRDSSNSPLHF
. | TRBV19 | CASQRTGVDQVGWSNQPQHF
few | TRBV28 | CASRAPGYSNQPQHF
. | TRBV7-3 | CASRGRSGTQYF
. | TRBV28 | CASSLTENYGYTF
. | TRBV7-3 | CASSFQSSGSSYNEQFF